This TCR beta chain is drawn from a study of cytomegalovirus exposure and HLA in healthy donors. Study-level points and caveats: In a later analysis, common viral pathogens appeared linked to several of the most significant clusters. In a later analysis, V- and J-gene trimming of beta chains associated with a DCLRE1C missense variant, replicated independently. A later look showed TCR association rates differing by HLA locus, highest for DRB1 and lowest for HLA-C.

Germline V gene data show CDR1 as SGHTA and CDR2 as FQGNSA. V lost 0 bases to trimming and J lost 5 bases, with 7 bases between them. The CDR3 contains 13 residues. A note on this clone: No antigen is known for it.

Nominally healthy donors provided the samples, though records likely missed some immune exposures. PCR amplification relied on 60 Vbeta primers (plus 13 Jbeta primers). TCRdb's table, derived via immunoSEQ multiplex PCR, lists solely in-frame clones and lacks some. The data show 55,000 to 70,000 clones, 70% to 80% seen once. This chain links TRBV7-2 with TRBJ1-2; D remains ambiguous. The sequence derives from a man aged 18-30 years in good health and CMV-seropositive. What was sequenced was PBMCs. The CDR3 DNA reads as TGTGCCAGCAGCTTAGCCAGCGCTTATGGCTACACCTTC. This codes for CASSLASAYGYTF. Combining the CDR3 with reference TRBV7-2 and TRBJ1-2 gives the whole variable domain GAGVSQSPSNKVTEKGKDVELRCDPISGHTALYWYRQSLGQGLEFLIYFQGNSAPDKSGLPSDRFSAERTGGSVSTLTIQRTQQEDSAVYLCASSLASAYGYTFGSGTRLTVV.